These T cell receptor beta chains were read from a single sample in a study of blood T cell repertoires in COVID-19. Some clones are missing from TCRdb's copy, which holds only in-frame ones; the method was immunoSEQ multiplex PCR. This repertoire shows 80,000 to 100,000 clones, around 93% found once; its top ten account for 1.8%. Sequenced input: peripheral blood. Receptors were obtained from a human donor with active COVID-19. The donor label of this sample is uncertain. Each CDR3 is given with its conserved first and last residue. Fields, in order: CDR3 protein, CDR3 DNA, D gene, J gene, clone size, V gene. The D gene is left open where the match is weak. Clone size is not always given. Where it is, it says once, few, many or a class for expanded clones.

CDR3: CASSRGGTNEKLFF; DNA: TGCGCCAGCAGCCGAGGGGGAACTAATGAAAAACTGTTTTTT; D: NA; J: TRBJ1-4; size: NA; V: TRBV5-1
CDR3: CAISAVEGDSYEQYF; DNA: TGTGCCATCAGTGCGGTGGAGGGAGATTCCTACGAGCAGTACTTC; D: NA; J: TRBJ2-7; size: NA; V: TRBV10-3
CDR3: CASSSRDTTTNEKLFF; DNA: TGCGCCAGCAGCTCCCGGGACACGACAACTAATGAAAAACTGTTTTTT; D: NA; J: TRBJ1-4; size: NA; V: TRBV5-1
CDR3: CASRGTGQTYEQYF; DNA: TGTGCCAGCAGGGGGACAGGGCAAACCTACGAGCAGTACTTC; D: TRBD1; J: TRBJ2-7; size: once; V: TRBV6-5
CDR3: CASTTGGSYNEQFF; DNA: TGTGCCAGTACCACCGGGGGGTCCTACAATGAGCAGTTCTTC; D: TRBD2; J: TRBJ2-1; size: once; V: TRBV19
CDR3: CASSSVASGGRSPLHF; DNA: TGTGCCAGCAGCTCAGTGGCCTCGGGGGGCCGATCACCCCTCCACTTT; D: NA; J: TRBJ1-6; size: NA; V: TRBV7-2
CDR3: CASSPPGLGGGTDTQYF; DNA: TGTGCCAGCAGCCCGCCGGGACTAGGGGGTGGGACAGATACGCAGTATTTT; D: TRBD2; J: TRBJ2-3; size: NA; V: TRBV5-8
CDR3: CASSLERGAAGEQYF; DNA: TGTGCCAGCAGCTTAGAACGGGGGGCTGCGGGGGAGCAGTACTTC; D: NA; J: TRBJ2-7; size: NA; V: TRBV11-1
CDR3: CASSKGASGGSNTGELFF; DNA: TGTGCCAGTAGTAAAGGGGCTAGCGGGGGCTCGAACACCGGGGAGCTGTTTTTT; D: TRBD2; J: TRBJ2-2; size: NA; V: TRBV19
CDR3: CASSLGQFENTIYF; DNA: TGTGCCAGCAGCCTCGGACAGTTCGAAAACACCATATATTTT; D: NA; J: TRBJ1-3; size: NA; V: TRBV5-6
CDR3: CASSRELNTEAFF; DNA: TGTGCCAGCAGTAGGGAGCTGAACACTGAAGCTTTCTTT; D: NA; J: TRBJ1-1; size: NA; V: TRBV6-5
CDR3: CAISVGGEYEQYF; DNA: TGTGCCATCAGTGTTGGAGGGGAGTACGAGCAGTACTTC; D: NA; J: TRBJ2-7; size: NA; V: TRBV10-3
CDR3: CASRQIPTDTQYF; DNA: TGTGCCAGCCGTCAGATACCCACAGATACGCAGTATTTT; D: NA; J: TRBJ2-3; size: NA; V: TRBV19
CDR3: CASSQEFDRGESNQPQHF; DNA: TGCGCCAGCAGCCAAGAGTTTGACAGGGGGGAAAGCAATCAGCCCCAGCATTTT; D: TRBD1; J: TRBJ1-5; size: NA; V: TRBV4-1
CDR3: CASSLARGMGETQYF; DNA: TGTGCCAGCAGCTTGGCTAGGGGGATGGGAGAGACCCAGTACTTC; D: NA; J: TRBJ2-5; size: NA; V: TRBV5-6
CDR3: CASSLEWGAGELFF; DNA: TGCGCCAGCAGCTTGGAATGGGGGGCCGGGGAGCTGTTTTTT; D: NA; J: TRBJ2-2; size: NA; V: TRBV5-1
CDR3: CASSLVRAGGAGGELFF; DNA: TGTGCCAGCAGCTTAGTGCGAGCGGGGGGAGCGGGCGGGGAGCTGTTTTTT; D: TRBD2; J: TRBJ2-2; size: NA; V: TRBV7-2
CDR3: CASGRGRETQYF; DNA: TGTGCCAGTGGCCGGGGGAGAGAGACCCAGTACTTC; D: NA; J: TRBJ2-5; size: NA; V: TRBV12-3/TRBV12-4
CDR3: CASGHTGGNEKLFF; DNA: TGTGCCAGCGGACATACAGGGGGCAATGAAAAACTGTTTTTT; D: TRBD1; J: TRBJ1-4; size: NA; V: TRBV7-9
CDR3: CASSVHRAPTGELFF; DNA: TGTGCCAGCAGTGTACACAGAGCTCCCACCGGGGAGCTGTTTTTT; D: NA; J: TRBJ2-2; size: NA; V: TRBV2